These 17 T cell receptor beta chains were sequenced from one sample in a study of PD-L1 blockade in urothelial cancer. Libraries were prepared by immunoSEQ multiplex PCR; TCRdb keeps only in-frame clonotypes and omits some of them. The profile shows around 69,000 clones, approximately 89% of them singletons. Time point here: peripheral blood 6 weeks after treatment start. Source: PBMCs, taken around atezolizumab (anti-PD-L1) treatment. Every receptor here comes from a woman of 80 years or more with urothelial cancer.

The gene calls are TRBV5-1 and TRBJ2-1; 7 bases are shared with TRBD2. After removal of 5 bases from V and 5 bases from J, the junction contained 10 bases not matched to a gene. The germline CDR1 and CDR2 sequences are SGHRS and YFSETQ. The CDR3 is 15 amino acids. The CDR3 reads CASSLYRDYHNEQFF. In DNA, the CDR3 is TGCGCCAGCAGTCTCTACCGGGACTACCACAATGAGCAGTTCTTC.

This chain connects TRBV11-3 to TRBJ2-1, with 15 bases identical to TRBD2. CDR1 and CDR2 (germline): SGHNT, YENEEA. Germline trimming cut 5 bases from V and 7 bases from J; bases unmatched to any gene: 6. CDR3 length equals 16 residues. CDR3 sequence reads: CASSATGTSGRNEQFF. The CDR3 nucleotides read TGTGCCAGCAGCGCCACCGGGACTAGCGGGAGGAATGAGCAGTTCTTC.

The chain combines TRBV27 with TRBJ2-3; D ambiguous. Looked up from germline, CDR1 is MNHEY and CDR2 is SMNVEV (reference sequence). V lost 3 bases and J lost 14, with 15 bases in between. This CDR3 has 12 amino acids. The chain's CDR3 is CASSFLLVESYF. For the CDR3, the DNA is TGTGCCAGCAGTTTTCTCCTGGTTGAGTCGTATTTT.

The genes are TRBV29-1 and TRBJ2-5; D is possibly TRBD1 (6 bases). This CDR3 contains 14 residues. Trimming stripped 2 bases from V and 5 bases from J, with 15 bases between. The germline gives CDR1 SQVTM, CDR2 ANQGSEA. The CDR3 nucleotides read TGCAGCGTTGAACAGGGGTTGCTGGTTGAGACCCAGTACTTC. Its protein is CSVEQGLLVETQYF.

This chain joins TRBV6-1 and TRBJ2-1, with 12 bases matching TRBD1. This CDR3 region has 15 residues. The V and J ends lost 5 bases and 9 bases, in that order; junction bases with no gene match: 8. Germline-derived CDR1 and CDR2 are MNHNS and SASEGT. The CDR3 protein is CASSTGTGGGTEQFF. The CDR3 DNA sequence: TGTGCCAGCAGTACAGGGACAGGGGGCGGGACTGAGCAGTTCTTC.

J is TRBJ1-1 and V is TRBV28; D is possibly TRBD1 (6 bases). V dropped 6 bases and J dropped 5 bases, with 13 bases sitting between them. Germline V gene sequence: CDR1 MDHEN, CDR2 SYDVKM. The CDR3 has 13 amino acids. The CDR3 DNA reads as TGTGCCAGCAGGACAGGTTCCAGGACTGAAGCTTTCTTT. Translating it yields CASRTGSRTEAFF.

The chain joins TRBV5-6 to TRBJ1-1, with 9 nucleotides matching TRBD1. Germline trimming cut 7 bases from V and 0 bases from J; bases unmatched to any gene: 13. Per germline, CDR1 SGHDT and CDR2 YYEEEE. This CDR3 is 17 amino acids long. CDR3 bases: TGTGCCAGCGGTAAAAGGAGGGACAGGGACATGAACACTGAAGCTTTCTTT. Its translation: CASGKRRDRDMNTEAFF.

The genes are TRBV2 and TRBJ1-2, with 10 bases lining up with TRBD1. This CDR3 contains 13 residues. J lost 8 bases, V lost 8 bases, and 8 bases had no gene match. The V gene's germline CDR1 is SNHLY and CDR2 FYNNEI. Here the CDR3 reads CASRPTGGVGYTF. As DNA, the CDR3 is TGTGCCAGCCGCCCGACAGGGGGCGTCGGCTACACCTTC.

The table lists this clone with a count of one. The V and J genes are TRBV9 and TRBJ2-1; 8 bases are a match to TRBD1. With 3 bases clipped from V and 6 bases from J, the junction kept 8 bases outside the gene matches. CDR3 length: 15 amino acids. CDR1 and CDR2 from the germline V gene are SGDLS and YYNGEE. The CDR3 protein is CASSGHQGAPNEQFF. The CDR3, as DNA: TGTGCCAGCAGCGGACATCAGGGGGCGCCCAATGAGCAGTTCTTC.

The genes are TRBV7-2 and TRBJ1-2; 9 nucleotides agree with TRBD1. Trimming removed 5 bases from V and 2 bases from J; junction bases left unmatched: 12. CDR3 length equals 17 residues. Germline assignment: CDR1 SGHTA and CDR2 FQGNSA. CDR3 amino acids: CASSPGKGTGRNYGYTF. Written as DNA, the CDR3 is TGTGCCAGCAGCCCAGGCAAGGGGACAGGGAGAAACTATGGCTACACCTTC.

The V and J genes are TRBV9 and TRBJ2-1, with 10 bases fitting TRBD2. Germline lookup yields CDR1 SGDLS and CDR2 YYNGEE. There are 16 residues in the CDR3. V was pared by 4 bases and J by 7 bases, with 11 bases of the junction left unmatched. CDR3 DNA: TGTGCCAGCAGCCATCGTAGGGCTAGCGGGAGAAATGAGCAGTTCTTC. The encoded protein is CASSHRRASGRNEQFF.

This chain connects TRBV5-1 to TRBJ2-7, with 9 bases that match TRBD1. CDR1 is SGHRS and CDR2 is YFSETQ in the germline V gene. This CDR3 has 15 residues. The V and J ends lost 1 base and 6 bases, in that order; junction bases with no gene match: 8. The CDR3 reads CASSLTGTGSGEQYF. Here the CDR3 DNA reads TGCGCCAGCAGCTTGACTGGGACAGGGTCGGGCGAGCAGTACTTC.

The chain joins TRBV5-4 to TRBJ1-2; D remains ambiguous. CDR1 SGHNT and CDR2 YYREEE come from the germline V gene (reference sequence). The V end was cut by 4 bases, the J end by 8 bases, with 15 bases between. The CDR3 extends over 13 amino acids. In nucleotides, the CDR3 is TGTGCCAGCAGCCCCACAGATCGCCGCGGCTACACCTTC. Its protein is CASSPTDRRGYTF.

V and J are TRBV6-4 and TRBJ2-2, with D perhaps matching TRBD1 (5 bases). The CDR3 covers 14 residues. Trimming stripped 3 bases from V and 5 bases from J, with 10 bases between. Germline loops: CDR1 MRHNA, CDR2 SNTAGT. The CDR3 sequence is CASSEQARTGELFF. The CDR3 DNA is TGTGCCAGCAGTGAACAGGCGCGAACCGGGGAGCTGTTTTTT.

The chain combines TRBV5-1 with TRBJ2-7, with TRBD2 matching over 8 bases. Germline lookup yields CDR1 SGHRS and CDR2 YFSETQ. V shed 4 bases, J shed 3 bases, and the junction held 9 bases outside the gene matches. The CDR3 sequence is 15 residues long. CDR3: CASSPLGGGNYEQYF. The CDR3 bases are TGCGCCAGCAGCCCGCTCGGGGGGGGAAACTACGAGCAGTACTTC.

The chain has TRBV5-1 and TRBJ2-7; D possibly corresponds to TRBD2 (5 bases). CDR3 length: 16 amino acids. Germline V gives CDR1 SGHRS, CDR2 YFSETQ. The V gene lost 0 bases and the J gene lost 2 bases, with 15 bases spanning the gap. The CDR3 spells CASSLESGVSTYEQYF. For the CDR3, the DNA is TGCGCCAGCAGCTTGGAGTCCGGGGTCAGTACCTACGAGCAGTACTTC.

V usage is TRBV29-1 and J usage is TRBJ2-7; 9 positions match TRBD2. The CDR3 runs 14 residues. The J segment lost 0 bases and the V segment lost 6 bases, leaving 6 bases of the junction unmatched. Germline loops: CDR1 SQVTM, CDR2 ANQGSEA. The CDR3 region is CSVSGTSSSYEQYF. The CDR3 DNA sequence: TGCAGCGTGTCCGGGACTAGCAGCTCCTACGAGCAGTACTTC.